A single sample is the source of the 6 T cell receptor beta chains below, sequenced in a study of neurological immune-mediated disorders. TCRdb reprocessed the 5' RACE reads via MiXCR and lists one record per CDR3 protein. The sample lists about 18,000 distinct CDR3 sequences, approximately 26% occurring once. Sequencing was carried out using PBMCs. Every receptor here comes from a man aged 50-60 years with HTLV-1-associated myelopathy (HAM/TSP).

This clonotype was seen a few times. The chain carries TRBV5-1 and TRBJ2-3; D is possibly TRBD2 (6 bases). Germline V gives CDR1 SGHRS, CDR2 YFSETQ. Trimming cost V 0 bases and J 3 bases, with 11 bases left between them. CDR3 length: 15 amino acids. CDR3 residues: CASSLVLAGTDTQYF. The CDR3 DNA is TGCGCCAGCAGCTTGGTACTAGCTGGGACAGATACGCAGTATTTT.

The sample holds a few counts of this clonotype. The V gene is TRBV5-1, the J gene TRBJ2-3, with D maybe TRBD1 (6 bases). Germline V gene data show CDR1 as SGHRS and CDR2 as YFSETQ. This CDR3 has 16 amino acids. Trimming removed 0 bases at V and 0 bases at J, with 11 bases between. CDR3 nucleotide sequence: TGCGCCAGCAGCTTGGGACTGGACAGAAGCACAGATACGCAGTATTTT. It is translated as CASSLGLDRSTDTQYF. Full variable domain (outside the CDR3, taken from reference TRBV5-1 and TRBJ2-3): KAGVTQTPRYLIKTRGQQVTLSCSPISGHRSVSWYQQTPGQGLQFLFEYFSETQRNKGNFPGRFSGRQFSNSRSEMNVSTLELGDSALYLCASSLGLDRSTDTQYFGPGTRLTVL.

The CDR3 loop is CATGTGQPQHF. In nucleotides, the CDR3 is TGTGCCACCGGGACAGGGCAGCCCCAGCATTTT. The rearrangement joins TRBV6-1 to TRBJ1-5; 9 nucleotides align to TRBD1. Per germline, CDR1 MNHNS and CDR2 SASEGT. V was pared by 10 bases and J by 7 bases, with 2 bases of the junction left unmatched. There are 11 residues in the CDR3.

Notes on this clonotype: The junction and the germline gene differ at one end; a read error may be behind it. CDR3 protein: CASSPPGGETQHF. As DNA, the CDR3 is TGTGCCAGTAGTCCCCCCGGGGGGGAGACCCAGCACTTC. The chain joins TRBV12-3 or TRBV12-4 to TRBJ2-5; 8 bases match TRBD2. The CDR3 runs 13 residues.

The chain couples TRBV5-1 to TRBJ2-3, with 10 bases that match TRBD1. V lost 3 bases and J lost 1; bases outside the gene matches: 5. Per the germline V gene, CDR1 is SGHRS and CDR2 is YFSETQ. There are 16 residues in the CDR3. The CDR3, as DNA: TGCGCCAGCAGCTGGGGACAGGGGATGGGCACAGATACGCAGTATTTT. This sequence encodes CASSWGQGMGTDTQYF.

This clonotype ranks as medium-sized (0.01 to 0.1%). This chain joins TRBV7-2 and TRBJ2-7, with 12 bases identical to TRBD2. The junction had 4 bases not matched to a gene; V was cut back by 1 base and J by 6 bases. There are 15 residues in the CDR3. The germline V gene encodes CDR1 SGHTA and CDR2 FQGNSA. In DNA, the CDR3 is TGTGCCAGCAGCTTAGATCTAGCGGGAGGGCTCGAGCAGTACTTC. Its protein is CASSLDLAGGLEQYF.